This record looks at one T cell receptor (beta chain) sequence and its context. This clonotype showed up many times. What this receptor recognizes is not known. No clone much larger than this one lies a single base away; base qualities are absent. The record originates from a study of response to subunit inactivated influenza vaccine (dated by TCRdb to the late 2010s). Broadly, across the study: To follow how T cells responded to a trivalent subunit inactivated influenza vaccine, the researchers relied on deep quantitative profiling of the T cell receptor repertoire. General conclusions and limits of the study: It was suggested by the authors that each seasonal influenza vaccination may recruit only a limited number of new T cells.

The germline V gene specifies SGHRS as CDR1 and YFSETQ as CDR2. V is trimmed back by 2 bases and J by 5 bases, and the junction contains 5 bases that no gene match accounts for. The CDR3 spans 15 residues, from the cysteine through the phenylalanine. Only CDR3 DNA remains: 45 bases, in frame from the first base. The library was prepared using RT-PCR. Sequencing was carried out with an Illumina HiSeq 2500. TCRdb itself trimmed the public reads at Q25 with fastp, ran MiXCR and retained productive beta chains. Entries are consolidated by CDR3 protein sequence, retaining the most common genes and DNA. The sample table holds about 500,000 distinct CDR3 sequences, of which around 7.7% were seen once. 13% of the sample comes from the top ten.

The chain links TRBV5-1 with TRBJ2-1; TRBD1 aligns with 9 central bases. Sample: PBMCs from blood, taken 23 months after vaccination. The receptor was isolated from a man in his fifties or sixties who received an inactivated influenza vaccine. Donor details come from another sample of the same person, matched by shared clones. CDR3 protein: CASSLWGQGNNEQFF. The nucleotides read TGCGCCAGCAGCTTATGGGGACAGGGAAACAATGAGCAGTTCTTC.